These 18 T cell receptor beta chains originate from one sample sequenced in a study of blood T cells in healthy people across ages. Using a J-beta primer mix together with a sample-barcoded 5' primer, a second PCR was run for roughly 7 to 12 cycles. TCRdb passed the 5' RACE reads through MiXCR, listing each CDR3 protein once. The data show 800,000 or so distinct CDR3 sequences, 35% to 60% seen once. What was sequenced was blood. These TCRs come from a man at least 80 years old in good health.

This clonotype was counted at least ten times. J is TRBJ2-4 and V is TRBV7-9; 7 bases line up with TRBD1. Looked up from germline, CDR1 is SEHNR and CDR2 is FQNEAQ (reference sequence). The CDR3 has 17 amino acids. J lost 7 bases, V lost 6 bases, and 18 bases had no gene match. The CDR3 DNA follows: TGTGCCAGCAGTCCCGGACAGGCCGGAGATATAGGTAACATTCAGTACTTC. Residues: CASSPGQAGDIGNIQYF.

This clonotype was recorded a few times. The chain combines TRBV12-3 or TRBV12-4 with TRBJ2-7; D may be TRBD2 (5 bases). CDR3 length equals 14 residues. With 4 bases removed from V and 2 bases from J, the gap between germline ends came to 12 bases. The CDR3 DNA reads TGTGCCAGCAGTTCCGTTACGGAGGCCTACGAGCAGTACTTC. Translation gives CASSSVTEAYEQYF.

The chain joins TRBV6-1 to TRBJ1-5; maybe TRBD1 (5 bases). The CDR3 contains 15 residues. Trimming pared 2 bases from V and 4 bases from J, leaving 12 bases between. Germline CDR1 reads MNHNS; CDR2 reads SASEGT. The CDR3 DNA reads as TGTGCCAGCAGTGAACTTTTCGGGGGGAATCAGCCCCAGCATTTT. Its protein is CASSELFGGNQPQHF.

This clonotype came up a few times. One base away lies a much larger clone, so this may be a sequencing read error. V gene TRBV29-1 combines with J gene TRBJ2-7; 7 bases are a match to TRBD1. The CDR3 has 11 amino acids. Germline values: CDR1 SQVTM, CDR2 ANQGSEA. V lost 7 bases, J lost 7 bases, and 7 bases stayed unmatched. The CDR3 DNA is TGCAGCGCCGACAGGGCGAATGAGCAGTACTTC. Amino acids: CSADRANEQYF.

This clonotype was counted only a few times. The chain employs TRBV5-1 and TRBJ2-7, with 8 nucleotides matching TRBD1. Unmatched junction bases numbered 8, after V lost 0 bases and J lost 0 bases. The CDR3 is 17 amino acids. The V gene's germline CDR1 is SGHRS and CDR2 YFSETQ. The CDR3 DNA follows: TGCGCCAGCAGCTTGGGGACCAGTACAGGGGGCTCCTACGAGCAGTACTTC. As protein: CASSLGTSTGGSYEQYF.

DNA for the CDR3: TGTGCCAGCAGCGTAGAGGGACAGGGTTTTGGGGAGCAGTACTTC. It specifies CASSVEGQGFGEQYF. This rearrangement joins TRBV9 to TRBJ2-4; 9 bases agree with TRBD1. From germline, CDR1 is SGDLS and CDR2 YYNGEE. The CDR3 has 15 amino acids. Trimming removed 0 bases from V and 13 bases from J; junction bases left unmatched: 11.

This clonotype appeared many times. The rearrangement uses TRBV6-5 and TRBJ2-7, with 7 bases lining up with TRBD2. Germline V gene lookup returns CDR1 MNHEY and CDR2 SVGAGI. The V and J ends lost 5 bases and 1 base, in that order; junction bases with no gene match: 8. CDR3 length: 15 amino acids. In DNA, the CDR3 is TGTGCCAGCAGTGGGCGGGGAGCGGGATCCTACGAGCAGTACTTC. This codes for CASSGRGAGSYEQYF.

This chain joins TRBV12-3 or TRBV12-4 and TRBJ2-7; D ambiguous. Trimming cost V 5 bases and J 2 bases, with 10 bases left between them. The length of the CDR3 is 13 residues. The CDR3 DNA reads TGTGCCAGCAGTGTGGCGACGACCTACGAGCAGTACTTC. It encodes CASSVATTYEQYF.

Of note for this clonotype: Compared with germline, one end of the junction differs, possibly owing to a read error. The rearrangement joins TRBV12-3 or TRBV12-4 to TRBJ2-5; 9 positions agree with TRBD2. The CDR3 totals 16 residues. The CDR3 nucleotides read TGTACCAGCAGACCTTTCGCGGGAGGGAGGGGAGAGACCCAGTACTTC. Its translation is CTSRPFAGGRGETQYF.

This clonotype was counted a few times. This chain connects TRBV7-9 to TRBJ2-1; 9 nucleotides agree with TRBD2. This CDR3 has 15 amino acids. The germline CDR1 and CDR2 sequences are SEHNR and FQNEAQ (reference sequence). V gave up 2 bases and J gave up 7 bases; unmatched junction bases: 6. In DNA, the CDR3 is TGTGCCAGCAGCTTAAACGCGGGAGGGGAGAATGAGCAGTTCTTC. Amino acid sequence: CASSLNAGGENEQFF.

This chain connects TRBV5-1 to TRBJ2-7; 7 bases fit TRBD2. The CDR3 is 15 residues long. Germline V gives CDR1 SGHRS, CDR2 YFSETQ. V was clipped by 0 bases and J by 2 bases; unmatched bases: 5. The CDR3 DNA reads TGCGCCAGCAGCTTGGCCGGGAGGAACCCCTACGAGCAGTACTTC. Its protein product is CASSLAGRNPYEQYF.

CDR3 in amino acids: CASSTTRRTYNEQFF. The DNA of the CDR3 is TGTGCCAGCAGCACGACCCGGAGGACCTACAATGAGCAGTTCTTC. The genes are TRBV7-9 and TRBJ2-1; the D gene is possibly TRBD2 (5 bases). V lost 5 bases and J 2 bases, leaving 13 bases between the germline ends. The CDR3 runs 15 residues. Germline loops: CDR1 SEHNR, CDR2 FQNEAQ (reference sequence).

The chain employs TRBV5-1 and TRBJ2-7, with 7 bases identical to TRBD1. The CDR3 consists of 15 residues. The V segment lost 4 bases and the J segment 0 bases; nucleotides outside the gene matches: 7. Germline CDR1 reads SGHRS; CDR2 reads YFSETQ. The CDR3 coding sequence is TGCGCCAGCAGCCAAAGACAGGGATCCTCCTACGAGCAGTACTTC. Translation: CASSQRQGSSYEQYF.

The chain recombines TRBV28 with TRBJ2-5; D possibly corresponds to TRBD2 (6 bases). The CDR3 sequence is 16 residues long. The ends were cut back, 3 bases at V and 11 bases at J, with 25 bases in the middle. Germline assignment: CDR1 MDHEN and CDR2 SYDVKM. CDR3 sequence reads: CASSFAGRGSYNEQYF. The DNA for the CDR3 is TGTGCCAGCAGTTTTGCGGGACGGGGTTCCTACAATGAGCAGTACTTC.

CDR3 DNA sequence: TGCGCCAGCAGCGGATATAGCGGGAGCTCCTACAATGAGCAGTTCTTC. Translating gives CASSGYSGSSYNEQFF. The V and J genes are TRBV5-1 and TRBJ2-1; 9 bases agree with TRBD2. This CDR3 has 16 residues. J gave up 0 bases and V 4 bases, and 5 bases lay outside the gene matches. Germline V gene lookup returns CDR1 SGHRS and CDR2 YFSETQ.

The rearrangement uses TRBV20-1 and TRBJ1-1, with TRBD1 matching over 8 bases. The CDR3 consists of 12 residues. CDR1 is DFQATT and CDR2 is SNEGSKA in the germline V gene (reference sequence). J was trimmed by 4 bases and V by 7 bases; bases with no gene match: 5. This CDR3 reads CSVNRGGTEAFF. In DNA, the CDR3 is TGCAGTGTTAACAGGGGGGGCACTGAAGCTTTCTTT.

The chain couples TRBV27 to TRBJ2-3; the D gene could be TRBD1 or TRBD2 (6 bases each). This CDR3 spans 15 amino acids. V gave up 11 bases and J gave up 0 bases, with 18 bases separating them. Germline V gene data show CDR1 as MNHEY and CDR2 as SMNVEV (reference sequence). The CDR3 nucleotides read TGTGCCGCATCGGGGGCCGCTTATAGCACAGATACGCAGTATTTT. Translated: CAASGAAYSTDTQYF.

The chain combines TRBV3-1 with TRBJ1-2; TRBD1 aligns across 7 bases. The ends lost 2 bases at V and 7 bases at J; junction bases unmatched: 4. CDR1 is LGHDT, CDR2 YNNKEL, per germline (reference sequence). The CDR3 totals 13 residues. The CDR3 sequence: CASSQLQGSGYTF. As DNA, the CDR3 is TGTGCCAGCAGCCAACTACAGGGGTCTGGCTACACCTTC.